This note documents a single T cell receptor (beta chain) sequence. V lost 4 bases to trimming and J lost 3 bases, with 10 bases between them. The CDR3 is 14 amino acids. Per germline, CDR1 SGHAT and CDR2 FQNNGV. This sample stems from a study of blood T cell repertoires in COVID-19. In the authors' methods: Reference gene primer amplification gave nucleated cell count estimates. The table came from immunoSEQ multiplex PCR; TCRdb's copy has only in-frame clones and leaves some out. V and J calls and clone size come straight from that table; D and trimming were deduced from the DNA. Of 150,000 to 200,000 clones in the sample, around 82% are singletons; the top ten hold about 5%.

The chain uses TRBV11-2 and TRBJ2-1; D is possibly TRBD2 (6 bases). This sequence was found in a woman aged 60-70 years with acute COVID-19. The sequenced sample was PBMCs or T cells enriched from blood (not recorded which). The CDR3: CASSSPGLYNEQFF. CDR3 DNA sequence: TGTGCCAGCAGCTCCCCGGGACTCTACAATGAGCAGTTCTTC.